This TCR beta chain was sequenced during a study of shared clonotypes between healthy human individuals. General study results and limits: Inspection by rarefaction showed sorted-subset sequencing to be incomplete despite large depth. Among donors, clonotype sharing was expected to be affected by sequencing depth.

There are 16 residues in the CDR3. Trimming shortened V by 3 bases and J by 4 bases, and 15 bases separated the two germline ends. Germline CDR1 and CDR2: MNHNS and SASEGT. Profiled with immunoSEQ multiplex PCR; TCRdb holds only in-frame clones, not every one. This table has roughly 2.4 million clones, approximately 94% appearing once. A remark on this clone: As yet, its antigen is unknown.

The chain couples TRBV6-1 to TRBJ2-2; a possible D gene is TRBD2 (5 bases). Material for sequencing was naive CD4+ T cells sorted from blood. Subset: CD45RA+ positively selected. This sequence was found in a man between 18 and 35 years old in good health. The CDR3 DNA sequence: TGTGCCAGCAGTGACGGCCTAGCAGTAGTCACCGGGGAGCTGTTTTTT. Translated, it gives CASSDGLAVVTGELFF.